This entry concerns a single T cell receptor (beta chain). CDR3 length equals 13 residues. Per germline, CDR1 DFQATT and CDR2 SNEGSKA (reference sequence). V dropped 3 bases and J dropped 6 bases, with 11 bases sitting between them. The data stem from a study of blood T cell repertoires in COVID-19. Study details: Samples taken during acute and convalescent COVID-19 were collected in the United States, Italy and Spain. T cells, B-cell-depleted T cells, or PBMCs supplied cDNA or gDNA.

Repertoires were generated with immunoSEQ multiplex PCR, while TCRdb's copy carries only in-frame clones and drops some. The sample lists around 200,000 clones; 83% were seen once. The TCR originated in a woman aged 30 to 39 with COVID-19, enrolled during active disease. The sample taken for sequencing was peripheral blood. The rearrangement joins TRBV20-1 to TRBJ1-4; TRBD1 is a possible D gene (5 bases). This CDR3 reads CSASRQSDEKLFF. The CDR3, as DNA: TGCAGTGCTAGTAGACAGTCTGATGAAAAACTGTTTTTT.